This T cell receptor beta chain was captured by sequencing in a study of control samples from healthy donors and cancer patients (dated by TCRdb to the early 2020s). Receptors were amplified or captured by the immunoSEQ multiplex PCR assay. TCRdb obtained this table from immuneACCESS and retained in-frame rearrangements with V and J assigned. These tables miss some clones; where compared with another copy, unresolved V genes account for less than half of the shortfall, and the remainder is unexplained. The sample table shows some 120,000 clones, and about 92% are seen once. The ten largest clonotypes hold around 1.8% of the sample. Trimming leaves V shorter by 4 bases and J shorter by 1 base, with the junction holding 9 bases beyond the gene matches. CDR1 and CDR2, per the germline V gene, are MGHRA and YSYEKL. The CDR3, cysteine through phenylalanine, is 16 amino acids long. This entry keeps only the CDR3 DNA: 48 bases, framed from base 1.

Points on this clone: Its recognized antigen is unknown. There are no base qualities to consult, and no much larger clone falls within one base.

This receptor was obtained from a man aged 50 to 60 with head and neck cancer. In this chain, TRBV4-1 is recombined with TRBJ1-1; 7 junctional bases match TRBD1. The sequencing sample was made of PBMCs. At the DNA level, the sequence is TGCGCCAGCAGCCCGCTTCAACAGGGGTCGAACACTGAAGCTTTCTTT. Translated, this is CASSPLQQGSNTEAFF.